Below are 22 T cell receptor beta chains sequenced from a single sample in a study of shared clonotypes between healthy human individuals. The method was immunoSEQ multiplex PCR; TCRdb's version includes in-frame clones alone and lacks a portion of them. The sample carries roughly 2.1 million clones, roughly 91% recorded once. Terminally differentiated effector memory CD45RA+ cells were excluded from the naive CD8 cells, which were CD45RO-negative and positively selected for CCR7. The sequenced material came from naive CD8+ T cells from PBMCs. These receptors originate from a man between 18 and 35 years old in good health. Some clones in this sample may be carry-over from other donors' samples.

The J gene is TRBJ2-1, the V gene TRBV28, with TRBD2 matching over 7 bases. After removal of 6 bases from V and 3 bases from J, the junction contained 8 bases not matched to a gene. The CDR3 extends over 15 amino acids. CDR1 is MDHEN, CDR2 SYDVKM, per germline. This chain's CDR3 is CASRDTSAYYNEQFF. CDR3 coding DNA: TGTGCCAGCAGGGATACTAGCGCCTACTACAATGAGCAGTTCTTC.

V and J are TRBV10-1 and TRBJ2-7, with TRBD1 matching 8 bases. CDR1 is WNHNN and CDR2 is SYGVQD in the germline V gene (reference sequence). V lost 5 bases, J lost 3 bases, and 12 bases stayed unmatched. CDR3 length: 16 amino acids. The CDR3: CASSLPGTGSLYEQYF. As DNA, the CDR3 is TGCGCCAGCAGTCTTCCCGGGACAGGCTCTCTCTACGAGCAGTACTTC.

The V and J genes are TRBV5-4 and TRBJ1-2, with TRBD1 identical over 7 bases. The CDR3 covers 16 residues. With V trimmed by 5 bases and J by 5 bases, 15 bases remained unmatched. The germline V gene has CDR1 SGHNT and CDR2 YYREEE (reference sequence). The CDR3 region has the DNA TGTGCCAGCAGTTCTGGACAGGCCAAGCCCCTGTATGGCTACACCTTC. This encodes CASSSGQAKPLYGYTF. Based on the CDR3 plus reference TRBV5-4 and TRBJ1-2, the full variable domain is ETGVTQSPTHLIKTRGQQVTLRCSSQSGHNTVSWYQQALGQGPQFIFQYYREEENGRGNFPPRFSGLQFPNYSSELNVNALELDDSALYLCASSSGQAKPLYGYTFGSGTRLTVV.

This chain links TRBV2 with TRBJ2-1; D ambiguous. V was shortened by 5 bases and J by 1 base, with 12 bases between the two germline ends. The germline CDR1 and CDR2 sequences are SNHLY and FYNNEI. The CDR3 loop spans 15 amino acids. CDR3 amino acids: CASSLSAISYNEQFF. DNA for the CDR3: TGTGCCAGCAGTCTGAGCGCAATTTCCTACAATGAGCAGTTCTTC.

This clone came up once. The rearrangement uses TRBV11-2 and TRBJ1-3, with no clear D. Trimming stripped 0 bases from V and 10 bases from J, with 7 bases between. CDR3 length: 12 amino acids. The germline gives CDR1 SGHAT, CDR2 FQNNGV. CDR3 coding DNA: TGTGCCAGCAGCTTAGATCCCCGAACCATATATTTT. Its translation is CASSLDPRTIYF.

On this clone itself: The sample holds other DNA sequences that translate to the same CDR3. This rearrangement joins TRBV27 to TRBJ1-2, with D possibly being TRBD1 (5 bases). Germline CDR1 MNHEY, CDR2 SMNVEV (reference sequence). The V end was cut by 5 bases, the J end by 1 base, with 11 bases between. The CDR3 totals 14 residues. CDR3 nucleotides: TGTGCCAGCAGTCCGACCGGGGGTAACTATGGCTACACCTTC. It yields the protein CASSPTGGNYGYTF.

Of note for this clone: Other nucleotide sequences in the sample specify the same CDR3. The rearrangement joins TRBV4-3 to TRBJ2-7; no firm D call. This CDR3 is built from 14 residues. Germline CDR1 LGHNA, CDR2 YSLEER. Trimming shortened V by 0 bases and J by 0 bases, and 6 bases separated the two germline ends. CDR3 nucleotides: TGCGCCAGCAGCCAAGACCGGGTCTCCTACGAGCAGTACTTC. Amino acids: CASSQDRVSYEQYF.

Comments on this clone: This sample includes further DNA sequences coding for the same CDR3. The J gene is TRBJ1-5, the V gene TRBV30, with 11 bases that match TRBD1. Germline values: CDR1 GTSNPN, CDR2 SVGIG (reference sequence). CDR3 length: 14 residues. J gave up 1 base and V 5 bases, and 1 base lay outside the gene matches. CDR3 protein: CAWGTGGSNQPQHF. The CDR3 DNA is TGTGCCTGGGGGACAGGGGGGAGCAATCAGCCCCAGCATTTT.

The chain combines TRBV5-1 with TRBJ2-7, with D tentatively TRBD1 (5 bases). CDR3 length: 15 residues. Germline V CDR1 and CDR2: SGHRS, YFSETQ. Trimming took off 6 bases at V and 0 bases at J, with 16 bases between the two ends. The CDR3 sequence is CASNDPGSPSYEQYF. For the CDR3, the DNA is TGCGCCAGCAACGACCCAGGGTCTCCCTCCTACGAGCAGTACTTC.

This chain links TRBV7-2 with TRBJ2-7, with D perhaps TRBD1 (6 bases). The V gene lost 7 bases and the J gene lost 3 bases, with 19 bases spanning the gap. Looked up from germline, CDR1 is SGHTA and CDR2 is FQGNSA. This CDR3 has 15 amino acids. The CDR3 nucleotides are TGTGCCAGCACCGTGGGGGCAGGGCTCCTCTACGAGCAGTACTTC. Protein product: CASTVGAGLLYEQYF.

This rearrangement joins TRBV7-2 to TRBJ1-5; 7 bases line up with TRBD1. Germline-derived CDR1 and CDR2 are SGHTA and FQGNSA. The CDR3 extends over 15 amino acids. With V trimmed by 5 bases and J by 0 bases, 4 bases remained unmatched. As DNA, the CDR3 is TGTGCCAGCAGCGAGGGACAGAGTAGCAATCAGCCCCAGCATTTT. It translates to CASSEGQSSNQPQHF.

This chain connects TRBV4-1 to TRBJ2-7; 11 nucleotides line up with TRBD2. CDR1 is MGHRA and CDR2 is YSYEKL in the germline V gene. The CDR3 is made up of 15 amino acids. V trimming: 6 bases; J trimming: 7 bases; junction bases outside the gene matches: 11. The CDR3 loop is CASSERLAGTGEQYF. CDR3 coding DNA: TGCGCCAGCAGTGAGAGACTAGCGGGGACCGGGGAGCAGTACTTC.

The V call is TRBV14, the J call TRBJ1-3, with 8 nucleotides matching TRBD1. The CDR3 consists of 16 residues. The ends lost 5 bases at V and 5 bases at J; junction bases unmatched: 11. Germline CDR1 SGHDN, CDR2 FVKESK. This chain's CDR3 is CASSITDRAWRNTIYF. The CDR3 region has the DNA TGTGCCAGCAGCATAACGGACAGGGCTTGGCGAAACACCATATATTTT.

The rearrangement joins TRBV11-2 to TRBJ1-2; tentatively, D is TRBD1 (6 bases). The germline CDR1 and CDR2 sequences are SGHAT and FQNNGV. The length of the CDR3 is 16 residues. The V end was cut by 0 bases, the J end by 5 bases, with 16 bases between. The CDR3 DNA follows: TGTGCCAGCAGCTTAGAGCCCGGGGGGGGCGGATATGGCTACACCTTC. It encodes CASSLEPGGGGYGYTF.

The chain carries TRBV18 and TRBJ1-2; a possible D gene is TRBD1 (5 bases). From germline, CDR1 is KGHSH and CDR2 LQKENI. V was shortened by 0 bases and J by 8 bases, with 10 bases between the two germline ends. The CDR3 loop spans 13 amino acids. The CDR3 DNA follows: TGTGCCAGCTCACCACCGGGGGATTGGGGCTACACCTTC. Protein sequence: CASSPPGDWGYTF.

This rearrangement joins TRBV19 to TRBJ1-1; TRBD1 is a possible D gene (5 bases). From germline, CDR1 is LNHDA and CDR2 SQIVND (reference sequence). CDR3 length equals 15 residues. V was shortened by 7 bases and J by 1 base, with 16 bases between the two germline ends. CDR3 protein: CASTTIGTENTEAFF. The CDR3, as DNA: TGTGCCAGTACCACCATAGGGACGGAGAACACTGAAGCTTTCTTT.

V gene TRBV6-5 combines with J gene TRBJ2-1; TRBD2 matches at 10 bases. CDR3 size: 14 residues. Germline assignment: CDR1 MNHEY and CDR2 SVGAGI. Trimming cost V 5 bases and J 8 bases; bases outside gene matches: 6. The CDR3 bases are TGTGCCAGCAGTATCCTAGCGGGAGCTGATGAGCAGTTCTTC. It is translated as CASSILAGADEQFF.

This chain uses TRBV7-9 with TRBJ2-1, with 10 bases aligning to TRBD1. In germline, CDR1 is SEHNR, CDR2 FQNEAQ (reference sequence). This CDR3 has 19 amino acids. Losses at the gene ends were 5 bases for V and 1 base for J; bases not matched to a gene: 14. For the CDR3, the DNA is TGTGCCAGCAGCGGACGACAGGGGGCGGTGGGGCTATCCTACAATGAGCAGTTCTTC. Encoded protein: CASSGRQGAVGLSYNEQFF.

Notes on this clone: Different DNA sequences within this sample yield the same CDR3. The chain employs TRBV7-9 and TRBJ2-7, with TRBD1 matching over 7 bases. The V gene end was trimmed by 5 bases and the J gene end by 1 base; junction bases not matched to a gene: 5. The CDR3 spans 14 residues. Germline V gene data show CDR1 as SEHNR and CDR2 as FQNEAQ (reference sequence). DNA of the CDR3: TGTGCCAGCAGCCCCCGACAGGGTTCCTACGAGCAGTACTTC. Translation gives CASSPRQGSYEQYF.

The chain links TRBV4-2 to TRBJ2-3; the match to TRBD2 covers 9 bases. V was pared by 0 bases and J by 1 base, with 8 bases of the junction left unmatched. The V gene's germline CDR1 is LGHNA and CDR2 YNFKEQ. CDR3 length: 18 amino acids. The CDR3 reads CASSQDFSGRPRTDTQYF. CDR3 coding DNA: TGTGCCAGCAGCCAAGATTTCAGCGGGAGGCCTCGCACAGATACGCAGTATTTT.

The chain is built from TRBV21-1 and TRBJ2-7; TRBD2 reflects the table's D call only, with no check against the DNA. TRBV21-1 represents a pseudogene. There are 17 residues in the CDR3. The CDR3 nucleotides read TGTGCCAGCACCCCGGGCCTGGCGGTTCGAGGGTCCTACGAGCAGTACTTC. Translation: CASTPGLAVRGSYEQYF.

The rearrangement links TRBV27 to TRBJ1-4; 9 nucleotides agree with TRBD1. The CDR3 runs 16 residues. Germline values: CDR1 MNHEY, CDR2 SMNVEV (reference sequence). With V trimmed by 5 bases and J by 4 bases, 8 bases remained unmatched. CDR3 bases: TGTGCCAGCAGTACCCTTCCGGGACAGGGTAATGAAAAACTGTTTTTT. This encodes CASSTLPGQGNEKLFF.